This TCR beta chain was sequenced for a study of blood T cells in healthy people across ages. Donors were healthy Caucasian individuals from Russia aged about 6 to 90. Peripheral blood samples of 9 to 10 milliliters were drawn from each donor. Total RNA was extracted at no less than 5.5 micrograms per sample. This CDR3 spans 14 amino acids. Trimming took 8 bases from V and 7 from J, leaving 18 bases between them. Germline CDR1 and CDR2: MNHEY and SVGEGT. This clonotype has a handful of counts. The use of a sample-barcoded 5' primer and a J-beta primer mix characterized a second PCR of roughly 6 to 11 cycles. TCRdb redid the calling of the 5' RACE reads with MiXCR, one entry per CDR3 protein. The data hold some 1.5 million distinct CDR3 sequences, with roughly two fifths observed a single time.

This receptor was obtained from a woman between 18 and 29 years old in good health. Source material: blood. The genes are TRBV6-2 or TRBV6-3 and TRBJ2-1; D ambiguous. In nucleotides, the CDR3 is TGTGCCAGCCTGTTGGGTGGCTACCGAAATGAGCAGTTCTTC. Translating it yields CASLLGGYRNEQFF.